The T cell receptor (beta chain) under discussion was sequenced for a study of beta chain features in type 1 diabetes. Purities over 95% were achieved in all sorted populations. This CDR3 contains 14 residues. The V end lost 8 bases, the J end lost 0 bases, and 14 bases lay between the germline ends. CDR1 and CDR2 from the germline V gene are MDHEN and SYDVKM. This clone was counted once. Its antigen is still unknown. The isolated RNA, all of it, was reverse transcribed, so expressed TCRB transcripts were what got sequenced. Sequencing was performed with immunoSEQ multiplex PCR; in TCRdb, only in-frame clones are kept and a portion is missing. This sample has around 400,000 clones, with more than 12% found just once. Points from the study as a whole: Compared with healthy donors, patients appeared to share more similar naive, central memory and regulatory TCRB repertoires.

The sequence was obtained from a woman between 18 and 29 years old in good health. Sequences were obtained from naive CD4+ T cells from blood. V is TRBV28 and J is TRBJ2-7, with D tentatively TRBD1 (6 bases). CDR3 in DNA: TGTGCCAGCGCTTTAGGGGGAAGCTCCTACGAGCAGTACTTC. Translation: CASALGGSSYEQYF. Full variable domain (outside the CDR3, taken from reference TRBV28 and TRBJ2-7): DVKVTQSSRYLVKRTGEKVFLECVQDMDHENMFWYRQDPGLGLRLIYFSYDVKMKEKGDIPEGYSVSREKKERFSLILESASTNQTSMYLCASALGGSSYEQYFGPGTRLTVT.